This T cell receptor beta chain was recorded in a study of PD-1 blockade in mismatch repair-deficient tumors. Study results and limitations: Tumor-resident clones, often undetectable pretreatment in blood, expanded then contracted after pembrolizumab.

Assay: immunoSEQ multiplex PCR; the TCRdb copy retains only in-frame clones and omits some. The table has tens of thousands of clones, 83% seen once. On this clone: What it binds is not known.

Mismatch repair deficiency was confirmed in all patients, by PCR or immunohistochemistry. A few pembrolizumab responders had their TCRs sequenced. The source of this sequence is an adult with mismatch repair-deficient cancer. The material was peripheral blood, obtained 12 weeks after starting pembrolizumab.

The CDR3 is CASSELGAGELFF. DNA of the CDR3: TGTGCCAGCAGTGAGCTGGGTGCCGGGGAGCTGTTTTTT. J is TRBJ2-2 and V is TRBV6-1; no clear D gene. There are 13 residues in the CDR3. With 3 bases removed from V and 6 bases from J, the gap between germline ends came to 8 bases. CDR1 is MNHNS and CDR2 is SASEGT in the germline V gene.